A selection of T cell receptor beta chains follows, all from one sample in a study of cytomegalovirus exposure and HLA in healthy donors. Some clones are missing from TCRdb's copy, which holds only in-frame ones; the method was immunoSEQ multiplex PCR. Of around 110,000 clones detected, about four fifths appear once; the ten largest clones hold over 3.5%. Specimen: PBMCs. The origin of the receptors is a man under 40 in good health and CMV-seropositive. The CDR3 runs from the conserved cysteine through the conserved F or W. A D gene is named only where the DNA matches it firmly. Only some rows state a clone size, as once, few, many or a class for expanded clones.

>.|TRBV19|.|TRBJ1-1
CASSVLTGTEAFF
TGTGCCAGTAGTGTCCTCACAGGGACTGAAGCTTTCTTT
>once|TRBV30|.|TRBJ2-2
CAFRGNQNTGELFF
TGTGCCTTTAGGGGGAATCAGAACACCGGGGAGCTGTTTTTT
>once|TRBV7-2|TRBD1|TRBJ2-1
CASSARDRVYNEQFF
TGTGCCAGCAGCGCCCGGGACAGGGTTTACAATGAGCAGTTCTTC
>.|TRBV4-2|TRBD2|TRBJ2-3
CASSPGLAGGLDTQYF
TGTGCCAGCAGCCCGGGACTAGCGGGGGGCCTAGATACGCAGTATTTT
>.|TRBV11-2|TRBD1|TRBJ2-5
CASSLEGGGETQYF
TGTGCCAGCAGCTTAGAAGGGGGCGGAGAGACCCAGTACTTC
>.|TRBV18|.|TRBJ1-6
CASSESRGSYNSPLHF
TGTGCCAGCTCTGAATCCAGGGGCTCCTATAATTCACCCCTCCACTTT
>.|TRBV6-5|.|TRBJ2-7
CASRPQGPPGHEQYF
TGTGCCAGCAGACCACAGGGCCCCCCGGGCCACGAGCAGTACTTC
>.|TRBV5-1|.|TRBJ2-7
CASSTDPSYEQYF
TGCGCCAGCAGTACAGATCCCTCCTACGAGCAGTACTTC
>.|TRBV28|.|TRBJ1-1
CATTRQINTEAFF
TGTGCCACTACCCGACAGATCAACACTGAAGCTTTCTTT
>.|TRBV28|.|TRBJ2-7
CASSSVIYEQYF
TGTGCCAGCAGTTCGGTTATATACGAGCAGTACTTC
>.|TRBV19|TRBD2|TRBJ2-1
CASSRSAGDYYNEQFF
TGTGCCAGTAGTCGCTCCGCGGGGGATTACTACAATGAGCAGTTCTTC
>.|TRBV4-2|TRBD2|TRBJ2-1
CASSPQEGLAGDNEQFF
TGTGCCAGCAGCCCACAGGAAGGGCTAGCGGGAGACAATGAGCAGTTCTTC
>few|TRBV4-1|TRBD2|TRBJ2-1
CASSQLAGGLDNEQFF
TGCGCCAGCAGCCAACTAGCGGGGGGGCTGGACAATGAGCAGTTCTTC
>.|TRBV7-9|TRBD1|TRBJ2-5
CASSSGFRGLIETQYF
TGTGCCAGCAGCTCCGGTTTCAGGGGGCTGATTGAGACCCAGTACTTC
>.|TRBV18|.|TRBJ1-4
CASSPRGATNEKLFF
TGTGCCAGCTCACCACGGGGAGCAACTAATGAAAAACTGTTTTTT
>.|TRBV30|.|TRBJ1-6
CASQTGGRGRLNSPLHF
TGTGCCTCGCAGACCGGAGGGCGGGGCAGATTAAATTCACCCCTCCACTTT
>.|TRBV7-7|.|TRBJ2-5
CASSSRFGPETQYF
TGTGCTAGCAGCTCCCGTTTCGGTCCAGAGACCCAGTACTTC
>.|TRBV2|TRBD2|TRBJ2-7
CASSLAGGIANEQYF
TGTGCCAGCAGTCTAGCGGGGGGCATAGCCAACGAGCAGTACTTC
>.|TRBV4-3|TRBD2|TRBJ2-7
CASSQELADSYEQYF
TGCGCCAGCAGCCAAGAACTAGCGGACTCCTACGAGCAGTACTTC
>.|TRBV10-3|.|TRBJ1-3
CAISRQGSSGNTIYF
TGTGCCATCAGCCGCCAGGGGAGCTCTGGAAACACCATATATTTT
>.|TRBV30|TRBD2|TRBJ2-4
CAWSTAGVIQYF
TGTGCCTGGAGTACGGCGGGGGTCATTCAGTACTTC
>.|TRBV10-3|TRBD1|TRBJ2-3
CAISESIGTDNFISSTDTQYF
TGTGCCATCAGTGAGTCGATAGGGACAGACAATTTTATCTCTAGCACAGATACGCAGTATTTT
>.|TRBV5-5|TRBD1|TRBJ2-7
CASSLVQGAWEQYF
TGTGCCAGCAGCTTGGTACAGGGGGCATGGGAGCAGTACTTC
>.|TRBV7-2|TRBD1|TRBJ2-7
CASSHQTGTGGGEQYF
TGTGCCAGCAGTCATCAGACCGGGACAGGGGGTGGTGAGCAGTACTTC
>.|TRBV6-5|.|TRBJ2-3
CASRSQGDTQYF
TGTGCCAGCAGGAGCCAGGGGGATACGCAGTATTTT
>.|TRBV27|.|TRBJ1-5
CASSLSRNQPQHF
TGTGCCAGCAGTTTGAGTCGGAATCAGCCCCAGCATTTT
>.|TRBV7-2|.|TRBJ2-5
CASSLEDKTQYF
TGTGCCAGCAGCTTAGAGGACAAAACCCAGTACTTC
>.|TRBV13|.|TRBJ1-2
CASSLPDSDSGGYTF
TGTGCCAGCTCCTTGCCCGACAGCGATTCTGGTGGCTACACCTTC
>.|TRBV29-1|.|TRBJ1-1
CSVEVPGRFTEAFF
TGCAGCGTTGAAGTCCCGGGGAGGTTCACTGAAGCTTTCTTT
>.|TRBV7-2|.|TRBJ1-1
CASSFGPTEAFF
TGTGCCAGCAGTTTTGGGCCCACTGAAGCTTTCTTT
>once|TRBV6-4|TRBD2|TRBJ2-2
CASSRSGRAPGELFF
TGTGCCAGCAGTCGCAGCGGGAGGGCCCCCGGGGAGCTGTTTTTT
>.|TRBV9|.|TRBJ2-7
CASSGGRGPYEQYF
TGTGCCAGCAGCGGGGGTAGGGGCCCCTACGAGCAGTACTTC